The 7 T cell receptor beta chains below come from one sample, sequenced in a study of control samples from healthy donors and cancer patients. Profiled with immunoSEQ multiplex PCR; TCRdb holds only in-frame clones, not every one. The sample shows 100,000 to 150,000 clones, around 92% of them seen only once. What was sequenced was PBMCs. Source of these receptors: a man older than 75 with head and neck cancer.

The rearrangement joins TRBV4-1 to TRBJ1-2; the match to TRBD1 covers 10 bases. Germline CDR1 MGHRA, CDR2 YSYEKL. Trimming cost V 3 bases and J 7 bases; bases outside gene matches: 11. This CDR3 spans 16 amino acids. Here the CDR3 DNA reads TGCGCCAGCAGCCAGACACCGGACAGGGGGATCGGTGGCTACACCTTC. Translated, it gives CASSQTPDRGIGGYTF.

This clone is a singleton in its sample. V usage is TRBV11-3 and J usage is TRBJ2-7, with 8 bases aligning to TRBD1. Trimming took 4 bases from V and 3 from J; bases not matched to a gene: 8. The germline gives CDR1 SGHNT, CDR2 YENEEA. This CDR3 has 15 amino acids. The CDR3 reads CASSSYSTGDYEQYF. DNA of the CDR3: TGTGCCAGCAGCTCCTATTCGACAGGGGACTACGAGCAGTACTTC.

This rearrangement joins TRBV3-1 (or the pseudogene TRBV3-2) to TRBJ1-6, with a weak D call TRBD1 (5 bases). The ends were cut back, 0 bases at V and 11 bases at J, with 11 bases in the middle. CDR3 length equals 14 residues. Germline lookup yields CDR1 LGHDT and CDR2 YNNKEL (reference sequence). The CDR3 sequence is CASSQDLQGAPLHF. In DNA, the CDR3 is TGTGCCAGCAGCCAAGATCTTCAGGGAGCACCCCTCCACTTT.

The chain employs TRBV2 and TRBJ1-6; D not resolved. This CDR3 is 14 amino acids long. Trimming left V 4 bases short and J 5 bases short, with 9 bases between. The germline CDR1 and CDR2 sequences are SNHLY and FYNNEI. The CDR3 DNA follows: TGTGCCAGCAGTGGTTTACGGAATAATTCACCCCTCCACTTT. It translates to CASSGLRNNSPLHF.

The V call is TRBV5-1, the J call TRBJ1-2; D possibly corresponds to TRBD1 (5 bases). Germline CDR1 SGHRS, CDR2 YFSETQ. The CDR3 is 13 amino acids. V lost 2 bases and J 8 bases, leaving 13 bases between the germline ends. For the CDR3, the DNA is TGCGCCAGCAGCTTCAAGGGGATGGAGGGCTACACCTTC. As protein: CASSFKGMEGYTF.

J is TRBJ1-2 and V is TRBV10-3; 11 positions match TRBD1. Germline loops: CDR1 ENHRY, CDR2 SYGVKD. The CDR3 is made up of 12 amino acids. V gave up 6 bases and J gave up 6 bases; unmatched junction bases: 0. The CDR3 here is CAIRGQGDGYTF. CDR3 nucleotides: TGTGCCATCAGGGGACAGGGGGATGGCTACACCTTC.

The CDR3, as DNA: TGTGCCAGCAGCGCACGGGGGGGGCGCGATACCTACGAGCAGTACTTC. Amino acid sequence: CASSARGGRDTYEQYF. The V and J genes are TRBV7-8 and TRBJ2-7; 8 bases are a match to TRBD2. CDR1 SGHVS and CDR2 FQNEAQ come from the germline V gene. This CDR3 spans 16 amino acids. With V trimmed by 5 bases and J by 2 bases, 11 bases remained unmatched.